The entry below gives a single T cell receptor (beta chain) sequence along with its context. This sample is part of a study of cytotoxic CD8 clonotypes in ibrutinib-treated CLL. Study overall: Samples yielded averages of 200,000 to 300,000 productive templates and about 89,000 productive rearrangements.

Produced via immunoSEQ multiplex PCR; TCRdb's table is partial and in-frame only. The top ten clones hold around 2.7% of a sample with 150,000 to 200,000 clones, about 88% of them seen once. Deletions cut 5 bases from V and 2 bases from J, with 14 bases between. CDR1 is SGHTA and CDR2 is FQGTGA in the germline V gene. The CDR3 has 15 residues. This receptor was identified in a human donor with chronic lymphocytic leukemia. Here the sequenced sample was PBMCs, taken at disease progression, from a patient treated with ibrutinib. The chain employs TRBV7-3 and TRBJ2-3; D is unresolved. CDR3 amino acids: CASSPRHRTTDTQYF. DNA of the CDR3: TGTGCCAGCAGCCCACGACACCGTACCACAGATACGCAGTATTTT.